A single T cell receptor (beta chain) is shown here with its context. The sample originates from a study of T cell changes during pregnancy in multiple sclerosis. The CDR3 is 13 amino acids. With 5 bases clipped from V and 8 bases from J, the junction kept 3 bases outside the gene matches. The germline V gene has CDR1 GTSNPN and CDR2 SVGIG (reference sequence). The repertoire was sequenced with immunoSEQ multiplex PCR; TCRdb's copy has only in-frame clones and lacks some. The sample has about 87,000 clones; about 94% are singletons. The sequencing used peripheral blood, collected in the third trimester of pregnancy. The rearrangement joins TRBV30 to TRBJ1-6; 10 bases map to TRBD1. This TCR was sampled from a female donor in good health, enrolled as a control in a pregnancy study. The CDR3 loop reads CAWDRGLDSPLHF. DNA for the CDR3: TGTGCCTGGGACAGGGGGCTCGATTCACCCCTCCACTTT.